The present T cell receptor beta chain was sequenced within a study of blood T cell repertoires in COVID-19. Study overall: The United States, Italy and Spain supplied acute and convalescent COVID-19 samples.

The CDR3 runs 13 residues. Trimming cost V 5 bases and J 5 bases; bases outside gene matches: 5. The study drew participants aged roughly 18 to 95 years from around 24 US areas. Sequencing used immunoSEQ multiplex PCR; TCRdb keeps in-frame clones, though not all of them. This sample has hundreds of thousands of clones; about nine tenths occur once, and the top ten carry about 6%. J is TRBJ1-1 and V is TRBV12-3 or TRBV12-4; 7 nucleotides line up with TRBD1. This clonotype originated in a woman aged 30 to 39 with acute COVID-19. Sequencing used PBMCs or T cells enriched from blood (not recorded which). CDR3 amino acids: CASSPGGLTEAFF. CDR3 DNA sequence: TGTGCCAGCAGTCCAGGGGGGTTGACTGAAGCTTTCTTT.